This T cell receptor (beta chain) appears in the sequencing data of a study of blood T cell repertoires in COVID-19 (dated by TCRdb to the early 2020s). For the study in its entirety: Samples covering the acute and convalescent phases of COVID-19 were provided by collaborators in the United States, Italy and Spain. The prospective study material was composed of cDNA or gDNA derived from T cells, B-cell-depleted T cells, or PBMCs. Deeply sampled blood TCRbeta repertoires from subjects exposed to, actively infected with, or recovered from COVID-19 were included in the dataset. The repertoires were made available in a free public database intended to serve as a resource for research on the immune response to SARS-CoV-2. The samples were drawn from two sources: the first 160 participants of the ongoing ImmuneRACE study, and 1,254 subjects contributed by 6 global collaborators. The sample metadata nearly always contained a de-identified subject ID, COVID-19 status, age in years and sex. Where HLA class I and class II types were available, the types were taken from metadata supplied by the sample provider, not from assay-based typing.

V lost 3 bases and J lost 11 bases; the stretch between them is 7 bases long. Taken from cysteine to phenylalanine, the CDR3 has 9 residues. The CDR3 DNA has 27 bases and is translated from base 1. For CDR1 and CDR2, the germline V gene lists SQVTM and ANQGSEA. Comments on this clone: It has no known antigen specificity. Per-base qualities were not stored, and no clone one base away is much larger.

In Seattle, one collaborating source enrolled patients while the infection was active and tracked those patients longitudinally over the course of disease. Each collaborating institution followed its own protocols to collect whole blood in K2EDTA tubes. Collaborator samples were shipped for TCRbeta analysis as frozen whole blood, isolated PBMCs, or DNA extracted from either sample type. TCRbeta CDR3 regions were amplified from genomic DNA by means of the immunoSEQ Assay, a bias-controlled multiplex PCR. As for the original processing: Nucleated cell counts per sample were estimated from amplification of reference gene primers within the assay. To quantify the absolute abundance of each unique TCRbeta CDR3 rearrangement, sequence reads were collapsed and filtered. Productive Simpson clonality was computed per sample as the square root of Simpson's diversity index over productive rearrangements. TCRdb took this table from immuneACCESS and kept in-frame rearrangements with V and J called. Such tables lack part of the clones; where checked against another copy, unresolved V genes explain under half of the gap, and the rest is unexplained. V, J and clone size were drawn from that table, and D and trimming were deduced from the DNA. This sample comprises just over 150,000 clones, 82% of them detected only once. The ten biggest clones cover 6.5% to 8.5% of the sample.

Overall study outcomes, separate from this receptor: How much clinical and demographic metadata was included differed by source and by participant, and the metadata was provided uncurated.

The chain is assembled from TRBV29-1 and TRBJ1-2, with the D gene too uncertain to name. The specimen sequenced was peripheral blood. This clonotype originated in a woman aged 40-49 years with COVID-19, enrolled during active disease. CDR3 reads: CSVDPFYTF. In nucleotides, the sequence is TGCAGCGTTGATCCCTTTTACACCTTC.